A selection of T cell receptor beta chains follows, all from one sample in a study of patients and donors after allogeneic stem cell transplantation. TCRdb analysed the RT-PCR reads with MiXCR anew, one entry per CDR3 protein. Of 390,000 or so distinct CDR3 sequences listed, roughly 17% were seen once; the top ten hold 7.2%. The specimen was blood, either unsorted or a sorted T cell fraction (not recorded which). Receptors were obtained from a human donor who was either an allogeneic HSCT recipient or a stem cell or donor lymphocyte infusion donor (not recorded which). It is not recorded whose cells these are; they may come from a transplant donor. Each CDR3 is given with its conserved first and last residue. A D gene is named only where the DNA matches it firmly. Clone sizes are given selectively: once, few, many, or a class where the clone is expanded.

V gene	D gene	clone size	J gene	CDR3 DNA	CDR3 protein
TRBV25-1	NA	few	TRBJ1-6	TGTGCCAGCAGTGAACCGGGACTCTCGAGCTCCTATAATTCACCCCTCCACTTT	CASSEPGLSSSYNSPLHF
TRBV7-3	NA	NA	TRBJ2-7	TGTGCCAGCAGCTTAAGGAGGGGGGGAGGTCTCGAGCAGTACTTC	CASSLRRGGGLEQYF
TRBV4-2	NA	NA	TRBJ2-5	TGTGCCAGCAGCCTAGGGGCGGGGTTAACAGGGCAAGAGACCCAGTACTTC	CASSLGAGLTGQETQYF
TRBV21-1	NA	NA	TRBJ2-4	TGTGCCAGCAGCAAAGGTCCCAGGGACCAAGCCAAAAACATTCAGTACTTC	CASSKGPRDQAKNIQYF
TRBV7-2	TRBD2	NA	TRBJ2-3	TGTGCCAGCAGCTTAGCTAGCGGGGGCTCAACTAGCACAGATACGCAGTATTTT	CASSLASGGSTSTDTQYF
TRBV18	TRBD2	NA	TRBJ2-3	TGTGCCAGCTCACCGATTCTAGCGGGGGTTTCAGATACGCAGTATTTT	CASSPILAGVSDTQYF
TRBV5-1	TRBD1	few	TRBJ2-3	TGCGCCAGCAGCTTGGCCCCGACAGGGTCTGGCACAGATACGCAGTATTTT	CASSLAPTGSGTDTQYF
TRBV20-1	NA	NA	TRBJ1-1	TGCAGTGCTCCCGACAGGATTAACACTGAAGCTTTCTTT	CSAPDRINTEAFF
TRBV3-1	TRBD1	once	TRBJ2-7	TGTGCCAGCAGCCAAGATGACAGGGGGCGCCCGTACGAGCAGTACTTC	CASSQDDRGRPYEQYF
TRBV20-1	NA	NA	TRBJ1-1	TGCAGTGCTAGCCCGGGATTAGAAGCTTTCTTT	CSASPGLEAFF
TRBV24-1	TRBD1	NA	TRBJ1-2	TGTGCCACCAGTGATTCCAACCCCCGGGACAGGGCCGGCTATGGCTACACCTTC	CATSDSNPRDRAGYGYTF
TRBV12-3/TRBV12-4	TRBD2	many	TRBJ2-2	TGTGCCAGCAGCTATTGGACTAGCGGGAGGGCTGAGCTGTTTTTT	CASSYWTSGRAELFF
TRBV7-9	NA	few	TRBJ2-2	TGTGCCAGCAGCCCCAGAGAGAAGGCCGGGGAGCTGTTTTTT	CASSPREKAGELFF
TRBV12-3/TRBV12-4	NA	many	TRBJ1-3	TGTGCCAGCAGTGGGACCGCCTCTGGAAACACCATATATTTT	CASSGTASGNTIYF
TRBV7-3	NA	NA	TRBJ2-3	TGTGCCAGCAGCTCTGGAGGGGGGATAACGCAGTATTTT	CASSSGGGITQYF
TRBV20-1	TRBD1	once	TRBJ2-1	TGCAGTGCTCTCAGACAGGGATTGTACAATGAGCAGTTCTTC	CSALRQGLYNEQFF
TRBV20-1	TRBD2	NA	TRBJ2-5	TGCAGTGCTAGGGGACCGGGGGGACAAGAGACCCAGTACTTC	CSARGPGGQETQYF
TRBV4-1	TRBD1	few	TRBJ1-2	TGCGCCAGCAGCCAAGCCGGGACAGGATTTACCTCTGGCTACACCTTC	CASSQAGTGFTSGYTF
TRBV30	NA	NA	TRBJ2-1	TGTGCCTGGAGTGTACGGAGGGGAATATACAATGAGCAGTTCTTC	CAWSVRRGIYNEQFF
TRBV5-1	NA	NA	TRBJ1-2	TGCGCCAGCTCAACCGGGGGGACTCCCTATGGCTACACCTTC	CASSTGGTPYGYTF
TRBV6-1	NA	few	TRBJ1-5	TGTGCCAGCAGTCAAAGACCTAGTCAGCCCCAGCATTTT	CASSQRPSQPQHF
TRBV20-1	TRBD2	NA	TRBJ2-1	TGCAGTGCCCCGAGGCTTAGCGGGCTAAGCTCCTACAATGAGCAGTTCTTC	CSAPRLSGLSSYNEQFF
TRBV7-9	NA	few	TRBJ2-7	TGTGCCAGCAGCACAACGGGGTCCCCCTACGAGCAGTACTTC	CASSTTGSPYEQYF
TRBV5-1	TRBD2	NA	TRBJ2-1	TGCGCCAGCGGGGGTGGGCGGGAGCTCTACAATGAGCAGTTCTTC	CASGGGRELYNEQFF
TRBV30	TRBD1	few	TRBJ1-1	TGTGCCTGGAGGCCCGGGACAGCAGGGAACACTGAAGCTTTCTTT	CAWRPGTAGNTEAFF
TRBV7-3	TRBD1	many	TRBJ1-1	TGTGCCAGCAGCCCCGGACAGGGCAAGGGGATGAACACTGAAGCTTTCTTT	CASSPGQGKGMNTEAFF
TRBV9	NA	few	TRBJ1-2	TGTGCCAGCAGCTCCTCGAGAGAGATACTTAACTATGGCTACACCTTC	CASSSSREILNYGYTF
TRBV20-1	NA	NA	TRBJ2-1	TGCGGGGCAAAATCACAGGGCTCCTACAATGAGCAGTTCTTC	CGAKSQGSYNEQFF
TRBV7-3	NA	few	TRBJ1-2	TGTGCCAGCAGCCCCTCAATCGGGTTGAGTGAGGCTGGCTACACCTTC	CASSPSIGLSEAGYTF
TRBV29-1	TRBD2	few	TRBJ2-3	TGCAGCGGGAAGAGCGGGGGGGACGCAGATACGCAGTATTTT	CSGKSGGDADTQYF
TRBV19	NA	few	TRBJ2-2	TGTGCCAGTAGTATCCCTGGGACCCTAGGGACCGGGGAGCTGTTTTTT	CASSIPGTLGTGELFF